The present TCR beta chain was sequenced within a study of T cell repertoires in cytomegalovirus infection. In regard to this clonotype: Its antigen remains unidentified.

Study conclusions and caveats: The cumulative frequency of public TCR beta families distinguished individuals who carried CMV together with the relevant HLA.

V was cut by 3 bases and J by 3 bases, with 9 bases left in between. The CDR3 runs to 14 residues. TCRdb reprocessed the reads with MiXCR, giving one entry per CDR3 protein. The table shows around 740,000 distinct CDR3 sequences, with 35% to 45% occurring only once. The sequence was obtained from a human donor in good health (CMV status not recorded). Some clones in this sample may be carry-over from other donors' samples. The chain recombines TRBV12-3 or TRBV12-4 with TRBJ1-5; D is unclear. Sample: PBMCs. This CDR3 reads CASSLSRINQPQHF. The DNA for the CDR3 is TGTGCCAGCAGTTTGAGTCGGATCAATCAGCCCCAGCATTTT.